This T cell receptor beta chain was sequenced in a study of T cell responses to AZD1222 COVID-19 vaccine. This CDR3 region has 14 residues. From germline, CDR1 is MNHEY and CDR2 SVGAGI. The V gene end was trimmed by 5 bases and the J gene end by 3 bases; junction bases not matched to a gene: 7. Assay: immunoSEQ multiplex PCR; the TCRdb copy retains only in-frame clones and omits some. The data show approximately 100,000 clones, with roughly nine tenths seen just once and less than 3.5% held by the top ten. The TCR was taken from an adult in good health. The chain uses TRBV6-5 and TRBJ2-7; 7 bases line up with TRBD1. This specimen was peripheral blood, taken on day 0 of MenACWY control vaccination. CDR3 protein: CASSTSGTDYEQYF. CDR3 sequence (DNA): TGTGCCAGCAGTACGTCCGGGACAGACTACGAGCAGTACTTC.